The 8 T cell receptor beta chains listed next were all sequenced from one sample in a study of human T cells and chemical hapten exposure. TCRdb redid the calling of the RACE reads with MiXCR, one entry per CDR3 protein. The sample has 40,000 to 45,000 distinct CDR3 sequences, roughly 3.5% seen once. Documented time point: healthy volunteer bleed at 6 weeks. Extraction yielded total RNA from whole blood (unfractionated). What was sequenced was whole blood. Receptor source: a human donor in good health. Some clones in this sample may be carry-over from other donors' samples.

This clonotype was seen at least ten times. The chain combines TRBV6-2 or TRBV6-3 with TRBJ2-2, with D maybe TRBD2 (5 bases). The germline gives CDR1 MNHEY, CDR2 SVGEGT. V gave up 6 bases and J gave up 0 bases, with 5 bases separating them. This CDR3 spans 13 amino acids. The chain's CDR3 is CASREANTGELFF. The CDR3 DNA is TGTGCCAGCAGGGAGGCGAACACCGGGGAGCTGTTTTTT.

This clonotype was detected many times. J is TRBJ2-6 and V is TRBV3-1; the D is unclear. The V end was cut by 0 bases, the J end by 0 bases, with 9 bases between. Per the germline V gene, CDR1 is LGHDT and CDR2 is YNNKEL (reference sequence). The CDR3 contains 17 residues. The CDR3 region has the DNA TGTGCCAGCAGCCAAGATATAGGGATCTCTGGGGCCAACGTCCTGACTTTC. It codes for CASSQDIGISGANVLTF.

This clonotype was seen a handful of times. CDR3 in DNA: TGCAGCGTGAGACAGGGTGGAACCGGGGAGCTGTTTTTT. It is translated as CSVRQGGTGELFF. The rearrangement uses TRBV29-1 and TRBJ2-2; 7 bases align to TRBD1. The CDR3 length is 13 residues. Unmatched junction bases numbered 6, after V lost 6 bases and J lost 5 bases. In germline, CDR1 is SQVTM, CDR2 ANQGSEA.

There are many counts of this clonotype. The chain carries TRBV20-1 and TRBJ1-3, with TRBD1 identical over 9 bases. The CDR3 spans 16 residues. Germline V gene data show CDR1 as DFQATT and CDR2 as SNEGSKA (reference sequence). J gave up 1 base and V 0 bases, and 4 bases lay outside the gene matches. CDR3 region: CSAREEGTGSGNTIYF. The CDR3 bases are TGCAGTGCTAGAGAGGAAGGGACAGGGTCTGGAAACACCATATATTTT.

This clonotype showed up many times. This chain's CDR3 is CASSGSEGSSYEQYF. Written as DNA, the CDR3 is TGCGCCAGCAGCGGTTCGGAGGGTAGCTCCTACGAGCAGTACTTC. The chain joins TRBV4-1 to TRBJ2-7, with D maybe TRBD2 (6 bases). V lost 5 bases and J lost 0, with 14 bases in between. Germline V gene data show CDR1 as MGHRA and CDR2 as YSYEKL. The CDR3 extends over 15 amino acids.

This clonotype showed up many times. J is TRBJ2-3 and V is TRBV6-5; TRBD2 matches 7 bases. V was clipped by 6 bases and J by 4 bases; unmatched bases: 7. Germline V gene lookup returns CDR1 MNHEY and CDR2 SVGAGI. The CDR3 length is 14 residues. CDR3 in DNA: TGTGCCAGCAGCCGGAGGGAGGGAGCAGATACGCAGTATTTT. This translates into CASSRREGADTQYF.

This clonotype was counted between two and nine times. The rearrangement joins TRBV20-1 to TRBJ2-7; 13 nucleotides align to TRBD2. Germline V CDR1 and CDR2: DFQATT, SNEGSKA (reference sequence). Losses at the gene ends were 5 bases for V and 0 bases for J; bases not matched to a gene: 4. The CDR3 is 15 amino acids. CDR3 nucleotide sequence: TGCAGTGCTGCCGGACTAGCGGGAGTCTCCTACGAGCAGTACTTC. The encoded protein is CSAAGLAGVSYEQYF.

This clonotype showed up many times. The CDR3 DNA reads TGTGCCAGCAGTGACAGTTCAGGAAAACTGTTTTTT. This gives the protein CASSDSSGKLFF. This chain connects TRBV6-4 to TRBJ1-4; no firm D call. Per the germline V gene, CDR1 is MRHNA and CDR2 is SNTAGT. The V and J ends lost 2 bases and 10 bases respectively, with 8 bases between them. The CDR3 spans 12 residues.